This record concerns one TCR beta chain sequence. The record originates from a study of cytomegalovirus exposure and HLA in healthy donors. Germline V gene lookup returns CDR1 SGHDT and CDR2 YYEEEE. J lost 5 bases, V lost 0 bases, and 9 bases had no gene match. The CDR3 extends over 16 amino acids. The PCR used 60 Vbeta and 13 Jbeta primers. Data came from immunoSEQ multiplex PCR; TCRdb stores just in-frame clones and leaves some out. The repertoire consists of about 97,000 clones, with 63% occurring once and the leading ten covering about 4.3%. The sequence derives from a human donor in good health. The sequenced sample was PBMCs. The chain links TRBV5-6 to TRBJ2-5, with 8 positions matching TRBD2. The CDR3 nucleotides are TGTGCCAGCAGCTTGGTTACTAGCGGAGGGGGGGAGACCCAGTACTTC. Residues: CASSLVTSGGGETQYF.